This entry concerns a single T cell receptor (beta chain). The target antigen is unknown. The sample belongs to a study of blood T cells in healthy people across ages. Overall study findings and caveats: PBMC samples, being unsorted, prevented any conclusive comparison of naive and antigen-experienced cells. Samples with more naive T cells showed higher observed beta diversity. Expanded clonotype changes were possibly confounded by unknown donor CMV status. It was held that the diversity estimates obtained from one million T cells were underestimates.

It was with a sample-barcoded 5' primer and a J-beta primer mix that a second PCR of roughly 7 to 12 cycles was run. TCRdb re-derived calls from the 5' RACE reads in MiXCR, one entry per CDR3 protein. This table holds around 1,900,000 distinct CDR3 sequences, approximately 39% found once. The TCR sequence derives from a human donor in good health. Sequencing was carried out using blood.

CDR3 DNA sequence: TGCGCCAGCAGCCAAATTTACAATGAGCAGTTCTTC. Translated: CASSQIYNEQFF. The chain is built from TRBV4-1 and TRBJ2-1; D not certain. Germline V lookup: CDR1 MGHRA, CDR2 YSYEKL. CDR3 size: 12 residues. Trimming removed 2 bases at V and 4 bases at J, with 3 bases between.